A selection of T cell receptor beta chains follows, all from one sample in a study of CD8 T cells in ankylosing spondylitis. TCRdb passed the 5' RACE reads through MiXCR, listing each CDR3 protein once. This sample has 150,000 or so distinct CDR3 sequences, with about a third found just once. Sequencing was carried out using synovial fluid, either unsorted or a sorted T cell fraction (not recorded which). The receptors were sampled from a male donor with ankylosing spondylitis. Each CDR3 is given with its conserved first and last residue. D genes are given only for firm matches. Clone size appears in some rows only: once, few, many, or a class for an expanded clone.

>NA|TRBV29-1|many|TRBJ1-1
CSVVTGIEAFF
TGCAGCGTTGTTACGGGGATTGAAGCTTTCTTT
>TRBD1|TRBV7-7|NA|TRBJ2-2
CASSPGTENTGELFF
TGTGCTAGCAGCCCTGGGACAGAGAACACCGGGGAGCTGTTTTTT
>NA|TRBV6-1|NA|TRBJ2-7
CASSRKSNSLTEQYF
TGTGCCAGCAGCCGCAAGTCAAATTCACTTACCGAGCAGTACTTC
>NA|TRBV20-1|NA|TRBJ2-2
CSATPAVNTGELFF
TGCAGTGCTACTCCAGCGGTAAACACCGGGGAGCTGTTTTTT
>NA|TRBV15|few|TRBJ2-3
CATSRDSAGGWTDTQYF
TGTGCCACCAGCAGAGATTCGGCAGGTGGGTGGACAGATACGCAGTATTTT
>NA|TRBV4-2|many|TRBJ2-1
CASSQDANRGYNEQFF
TGTGCCAGCAGCCAAGATGCTAACCGTGGTTACAATGAGCAGTTCTTC
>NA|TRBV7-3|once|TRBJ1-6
CASSLRRDSPLHF
TGTGCCAGCAGCTTAAGAAGGGACTCACCCCTCCACTTT
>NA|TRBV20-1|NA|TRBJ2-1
CSARVRLAANEQFF
TGCAGTGCTAGAGTGAGGTTGGCTGCGAATGAGCAGTTCTTC
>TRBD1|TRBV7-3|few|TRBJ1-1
CASSLGTGVLERVAFF
TGTGCCAGCAGCTTAGGGACAGGGGTTTTAGAGAGAGTAGCTTTCTTT
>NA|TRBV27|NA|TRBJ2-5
CASSPSGVVETQYF
TGTGCCAGCAGCCCTTCTGGGGTCGTAGAGACCCAGTACTTC
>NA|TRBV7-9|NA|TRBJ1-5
CASSRDRTGLGYQPQHF
TGTGCCAGCAGCCGCGACCGTACAGGGTTGGGTTATCAGCCCCAGCATTTT
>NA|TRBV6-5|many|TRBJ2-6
CASSYVLSPGANVLTF
TGTGCCAGCAGTTACGTCTTATCTCCGGGGGCCAACGTCCTGACTTTC
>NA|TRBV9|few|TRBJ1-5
CASSVAQDGAQHF
TGTGCCAGCAGCGTAGCTCAGGACGGGGCCCAGCATTTT
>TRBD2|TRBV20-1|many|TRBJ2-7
CSAPSWGSGKLGQYF
TGCAGTGCCCCCTCGTGGGGTAGCGGGAAGTTAGGGCAGTACTTC
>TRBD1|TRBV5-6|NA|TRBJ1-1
CASSLVSGGSYDTEAFF
TGTGCCAGCAGCTTGGTTTCAGGGGGCAGTTATGACACTGAAGCTTTCTTT
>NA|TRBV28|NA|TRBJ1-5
CASSLLGVSNQPQHF
TGTGCCAGCAGTTTATTGGGGGTTTCAAATCAGCCCCAGCATTTT
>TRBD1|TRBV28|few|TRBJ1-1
CASSFAPGGNTEAFF
TGTGCCAGCAGTTTCGCCCCAGGGGGGAACACTGAAGCTTTCTTT
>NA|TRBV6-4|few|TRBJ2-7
CASSDRAYEQYF
TGTGCCAGCAGTGACAGGGCCTACGAGCAGTACTTC
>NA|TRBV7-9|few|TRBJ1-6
CASRLDRQNSPLHF
TGTGCCAGCAGACTCGACAGGCAGAATTCACCCCTCCACTTT
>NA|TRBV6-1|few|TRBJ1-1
CASSELHTSLPTSFF
TGTGCCAGCAGTGAGCTCCACACCAGCTTGCCCACTTCTTTCTTT
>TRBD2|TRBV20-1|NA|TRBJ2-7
CSANGGRGDYEQYF
TGCAGTGCTAACGGGGGGCGGGGGGACTACGAGCAGTACTTC
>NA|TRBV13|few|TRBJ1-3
CASSIRHGGNTIYF
TGTGCCAGCAGCATCCGCCATGGCGGAAACACCATATATTTT
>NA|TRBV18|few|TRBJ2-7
CASSPSQGGGLSQYF
TGTGCCAGCTCACCAAGCCAGGGAGGGGGACTCTCGCAGTACTTC
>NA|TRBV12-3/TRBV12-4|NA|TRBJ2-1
CASSFEGSGNEQFF
TGTGCCAGCAGTTTCGAGGGTAGCGGCAATGAGCAGTTCTTC
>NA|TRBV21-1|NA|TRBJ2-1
CASSNYADTPSYNEQFF
TGTGCCAGCAGCAATTATGCGGACACTCCTTCCTACAATGAGCAGTTCTTC
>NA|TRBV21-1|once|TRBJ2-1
CASSNRSRQGMGNEQFF
TGTGCCAGCAGCAATCGAAGTAGACAGGGAATGGGGAATGAGCAGTTCTTC
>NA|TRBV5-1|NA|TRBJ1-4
CASSSRENEKLFF
TGCGCCAGCAGCTCCAGGGAGAATGAAAAACTGTTTTTT
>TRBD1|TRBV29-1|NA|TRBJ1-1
CSVERTGHEAFF
TGCAGCGTTGAAAGGACAGGCCATGAAGCTTTCTTT
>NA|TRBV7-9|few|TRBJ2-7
CASSSQGAGLGEQYF
TGTGCCAGCAGCTCCCAAGGGGCAGGGCTTGGCGAGCAGTACTTC
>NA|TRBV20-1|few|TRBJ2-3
CSATPEAGMRTQYF
TGCAGTGCTACCCCGGAGGCGGGAATGAGAACGCAGTATTTT
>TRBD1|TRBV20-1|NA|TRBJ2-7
CSAHKTGIHEQYF
TGCAGTGCCCACAAGACAGGGATCCACGAGCAGTACTTC
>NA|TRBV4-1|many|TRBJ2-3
CASSQDPVRAADTQYF
TGCGCCAGCAGCCAAGACCCCGTACGGGCAGCAGATACGCAGTATTTT
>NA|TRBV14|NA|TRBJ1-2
CASSQVSVKANYGYTF
TGTGCCAGCAGCCAAGTTTCTGTGAAAGCTAACTATGGCTACACCTTC
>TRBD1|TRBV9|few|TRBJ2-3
CASSLTQGHTDTQYF
TGTGCCAGCAGCTTAACACAGGGGCACACAGATACGCAGTATTTT
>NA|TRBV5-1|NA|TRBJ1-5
CASSLRPGEAQPQHF
TGCGCCAGCAGCTTGCGGCCAGGGGAGGCTCAGCCCCAGCATTTT
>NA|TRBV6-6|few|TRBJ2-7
CASSSKGAYEQYF
TGTGCCAGCAGTTCGAAAGGGGCCTACGAGCAGTACTTC
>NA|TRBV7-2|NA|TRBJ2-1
CASSLDLANNEQFF
TGTGCCAGCAGCTTAGACCTAGCTAACAATGAGCAGTTCTTC
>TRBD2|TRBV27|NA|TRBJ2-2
CASSSWTSGKAGELFF
TGTGCCAGCAGTTCGTGGACTAGCGGGAAAGCCGGGGAGCTGTTTTTT
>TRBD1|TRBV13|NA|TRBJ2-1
CASSYISPGQGAQGEQFF
TGTGCCAGCAGCTACATCTCGCCGGGACAGGGGGCGCAGGGTGAGCAGTTCTTC
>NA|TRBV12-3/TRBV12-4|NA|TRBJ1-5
CASSLAGFNQPQHF
TGTGCCAGCAGTTTAGCGGGCTTCAATCAGCCCCAGCATTTT
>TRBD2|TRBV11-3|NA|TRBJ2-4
CASSPSSGGARNIQYF
TGTGCCAGCAGCCCCTCTAGCGGGGGGGCGCGGAACATTCAGTACTTC
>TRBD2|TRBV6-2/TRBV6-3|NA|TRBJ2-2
CASRIAGWGTGELFF
TGTGCCAGCAGAATAGCGGGATGGGGTACCGGGGAGCTGTTTTTT
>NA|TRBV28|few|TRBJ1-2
CASSLELGGAANYGYTF
TGTGCCAGCAGTTTAGAATTAGGGGGGGCCGCTAACTATGGCTACACCTTC
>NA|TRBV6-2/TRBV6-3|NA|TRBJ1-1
CASSLDSFAEAFF
TGTGCCAGCAGTCTGGACAGTTTCGCTGAAGCTTTCTTT
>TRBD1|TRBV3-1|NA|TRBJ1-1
CASSHSDRGYTEAFF
TGTGCCAGCAGCCACTCGGACAGGGGATACACTGAAGCTTTCTTT
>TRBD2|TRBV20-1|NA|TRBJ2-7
CSARGLAGGRLYEQYF
TGCAGTGCGAGAGGCCTAGCGGGAGGGCGGCTTTACGAGCAGTACTTC
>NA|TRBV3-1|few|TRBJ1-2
CASSQDWPRGRGYGYTF
TGTGCCAGCAGCCAAGATTGGCCTAGGGGCAGGGGTTATGGCTACACCTTC
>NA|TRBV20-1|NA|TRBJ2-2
CSARSYGMGGELFF
TGCAGTGCTAGAAGTTACGGGATGGGCGGGGAGCTGTTTTTT
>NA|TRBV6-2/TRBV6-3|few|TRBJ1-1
CASSDGPEAFF
TGTGCCAGCAGTGACGGTCCTGAAGCTTTCTTT
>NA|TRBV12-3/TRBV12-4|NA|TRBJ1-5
CASSFGKGNQPQHF
TGTGCCAGCAGTTTTGGGAAGGGTAATCAGCCCCAGCATTTT
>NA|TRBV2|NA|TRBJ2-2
CASSVLGNTGELF
TGTGCCAGCAGTGTCTTGGGTAACACCGGGGAGCTGTTT
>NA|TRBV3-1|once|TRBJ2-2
CASSQNPSNTGELFF
TGTGCCAGCAGCCAAAACCCGTCGAACACCGGGGAGCTGTTTTTT
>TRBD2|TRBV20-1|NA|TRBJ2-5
CSARDSQRGGLPETQYF
TGCAGTGCTAGAGATTCACAGCGGGGGGGCCTTCCAGAGACCCAGTACTTC
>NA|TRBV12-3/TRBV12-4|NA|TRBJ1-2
CASSFWTVSGYTF
TGTGCCAGCAGTTTCTGGACGGTCTCTGGCTACACCTTC
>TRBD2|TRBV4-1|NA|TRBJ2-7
CASASPSGRGEQYF
TGCGCCAGCGCCAGTCCTAGCGGGAGGGGAGAGCAGTACTTC
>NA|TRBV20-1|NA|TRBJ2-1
CSAEGGWNYNEQFF
TGCAGTGCGGAGGGCGGGTGGAACTACAATGAGCAGTTCTTC
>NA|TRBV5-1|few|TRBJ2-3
CASSPLESTDTQYF
TGCGCCAGCAGCCCCCTAGAAAGCACAGATACGCAGTATTTT